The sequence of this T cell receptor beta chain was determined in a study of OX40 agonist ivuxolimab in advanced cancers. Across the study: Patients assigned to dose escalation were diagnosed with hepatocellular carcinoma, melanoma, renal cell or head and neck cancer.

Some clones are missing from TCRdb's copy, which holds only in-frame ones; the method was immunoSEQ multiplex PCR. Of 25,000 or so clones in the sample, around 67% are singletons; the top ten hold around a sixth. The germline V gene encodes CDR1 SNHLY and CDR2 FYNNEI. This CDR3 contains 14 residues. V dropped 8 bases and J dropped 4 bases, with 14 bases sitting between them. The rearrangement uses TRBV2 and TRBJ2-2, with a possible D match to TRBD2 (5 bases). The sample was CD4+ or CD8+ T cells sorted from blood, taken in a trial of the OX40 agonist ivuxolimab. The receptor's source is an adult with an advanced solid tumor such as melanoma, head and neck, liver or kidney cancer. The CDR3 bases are TGTGCCAGCGAGGCGGGCCGGGGCACCGGGGAGCTGTTTTTT. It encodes CASEAGRGTGELFF.